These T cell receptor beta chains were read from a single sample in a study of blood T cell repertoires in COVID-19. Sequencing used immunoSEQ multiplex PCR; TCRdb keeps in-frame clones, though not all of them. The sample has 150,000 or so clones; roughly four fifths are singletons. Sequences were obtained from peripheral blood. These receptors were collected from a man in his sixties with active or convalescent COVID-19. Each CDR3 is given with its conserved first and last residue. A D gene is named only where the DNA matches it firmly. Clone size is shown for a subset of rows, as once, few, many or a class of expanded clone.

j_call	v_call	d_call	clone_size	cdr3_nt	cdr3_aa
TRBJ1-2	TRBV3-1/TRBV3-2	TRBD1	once	TGTGCCAGCAGCCCGGGACAGGGGGCGCGAGGCTACACCTTC	CASSPGQGARGYTF
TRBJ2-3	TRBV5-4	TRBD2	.	TGTGCCAGCAGCCCGGGGGGGGCCGGAACAGATACGCAGTATTTT	CASSPGGAGTDTQYF
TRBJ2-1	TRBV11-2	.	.	TGTGCCAGCCTCGGGAGTTACAATGAGCAGTTCTTC	CASLGSYNEQFF
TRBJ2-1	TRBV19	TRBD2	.	TGTGCCAGTAGACATAGCGGGAACTCCTACAATGAGCAGTTCTTC	CASRHSGNSYNEQFF
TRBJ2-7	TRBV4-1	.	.	TGCGCCAGCAGCCAAGAGGCTAGCGCGCCCTACGAGCAGTACTTC	CASSQEASAPYEQYF
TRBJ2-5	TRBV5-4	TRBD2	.	TGTGCCAGCAGCCCGGGAGGGACACAAGAGACCCAGTACTTC	CASSPGGTQETQYF
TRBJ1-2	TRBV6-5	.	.	TGTGCCAGCAGTCCCGGTTCGCTTGGCTACACCTTC	CASSPGSLGYTF
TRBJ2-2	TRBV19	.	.	TGTGCCAGTAGTATCTCAGGAAGTACCGGGGAGCTGTTTTTT	CASSISGSTGELFF
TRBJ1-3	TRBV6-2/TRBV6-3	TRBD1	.	TGTGCCAGCAGTTACGTCCGGACAGGCTCTGGAAACACCATATATTTT	CASSYVRTGSGNTIYF
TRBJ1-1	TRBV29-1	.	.	TGCAGCGTCGACACCGCGGGGGGGAACACTGAAGCTTTCTTT	CSVDTAGGNTEAFF
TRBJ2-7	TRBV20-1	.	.	TGCAGTGCTAGACTCCTAGCGGAGCAGTACTTC	CSARLLAEQYF
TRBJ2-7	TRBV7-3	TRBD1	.	TGTGCCAGCAGCGACATGGGACAGGGCACCTACGAGCAGTACTTC	CASSDMGQGTYEQYF
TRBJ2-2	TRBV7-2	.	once	TGTGCCAGCAGCCGTGGGACTGTCGGGGCCGGGGAGCTGTTTTTT	CASSRGTVGAGELFF
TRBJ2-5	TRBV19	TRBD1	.	TGTGCCAGTAGTATAGATCCTTACAGGGGGCTGCAAGAGACCCAGTACTTC	CASSIDPYRGLQETQYF
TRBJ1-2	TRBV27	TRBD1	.	TGTGCCAGCAGTCCCGGACAGGGCCATGGCTACACCTTC	CASSPGQGHGYTF
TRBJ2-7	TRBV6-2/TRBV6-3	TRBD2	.	TGTGCCAGCAGTTACGCACCCGGCGCGGGGAGGGCGCACGAGCAGTACTTC	CASSYAPGAGRAHEQYF
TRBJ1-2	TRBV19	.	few	TGTGCCAGTAGTATGCCTACAGGGAATGGCTACACCTTC	CASSMPTGNGYTF
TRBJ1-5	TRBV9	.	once	TGTGCCAGCAGCGTTCAGGGAGGGCAGCCCCAGCATTTT	CASSVQGGQPQHF
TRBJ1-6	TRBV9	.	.	TGTGCCAGCAGCGTAGCAGGGTCCGATTCACCCCTCCACTTT	CASSVAGSDSPLHF
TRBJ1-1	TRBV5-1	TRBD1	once	TGCGCCAGCAGCTCCCCAGGGGGCACTGAAGCTTTCTTT	CASSSPGGTEAFF
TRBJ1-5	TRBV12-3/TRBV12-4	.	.	TGTGCCAGCAGCCCCACGACCGAGCGGCCCCAGCATTTT	CASSPTTERPQHF
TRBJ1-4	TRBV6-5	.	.	TGTGCCAGCAGTCGTCAGGGTTATGGCGCTGAAAAACTGTTTTTT	CASSRQGYGAEKLFF
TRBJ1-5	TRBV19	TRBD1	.	TGTGCCAGTAGTCCATGGACAGGTGGCTTGAATCAGCCCCAGCATTTT	CASSPWTGGLNQPQHF
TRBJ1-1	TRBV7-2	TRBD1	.	TGTGCCAGCAGCTTAGTCGGACAGGGGGCGTTGAACACTGAAGCTTTCTTT	CASSLVGQGALNTEAFF
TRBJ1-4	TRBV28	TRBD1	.	TGTGCCAGCAGTGGTGGACAGGGGAATGAAAAACTGTTTTTT	CASSGGQGNEKLFF
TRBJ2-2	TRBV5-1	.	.	TGCGCCAGCAGCTTATCAGGCACCGGGGAGCTGTTTTTT	CASSLSGTGELFF
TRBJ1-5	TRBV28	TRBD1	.	TGTGCCACAAGACAGGGTAGCAATCAGCCCCAGCATTTT	CATRQGSNQPQHF
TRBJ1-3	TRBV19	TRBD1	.	TGTGCCAGTAGTTCATCCGGACAGGGGGGAAACACCATATATTTT	CASSSSGQGGNTIYF
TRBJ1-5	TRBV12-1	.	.	TGTGCCAGCAGCTTTGCGCGTAGGGGACAGGCACTCAATCAGCCCCAGCATTTT	CASSFARRGQALNQPQHF
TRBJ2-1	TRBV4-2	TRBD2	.	TGTGCCAGCAGCCCCACTCCGGGGGGGGCCTACAATGAGCAGTTCTTC	CASSPTPGGAYNEQFF
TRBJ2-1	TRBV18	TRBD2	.	TGTGCCAGCTCAGCGACCGGGACTAGCGCATACAATGAGCAGTTCTTC	CASSATGTSAYNEQFF
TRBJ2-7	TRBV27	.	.	TGTGCCAGCAGTTTATTTTCGGGAAGTCTTTACGAGCAGTACTTC	CASSLFSGSLYEQYF
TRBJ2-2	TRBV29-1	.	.	TGCAGCGTTGAAGAACAGGAGTCTATGCCCGGGGAGCTGTTTTTT	CSVEEQESMPGELFF
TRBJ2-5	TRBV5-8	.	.	TGTGCCAGCAGCTCCAGGGTGTTGGAGACCCAGTACTTC	CASSSRVLETQYF
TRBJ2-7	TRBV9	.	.	TGTGCCAGCAGCCCCACCCCGGGGGTCTACGAGCAGTACTTC	CASSPTPGVYEQYF
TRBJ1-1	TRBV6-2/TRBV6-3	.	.	TGTGCCAGCAGTTACCTCGGGAACACTGAAGCTTTCTTT	CASSYLGNTEAFF
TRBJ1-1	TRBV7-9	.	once	TGTGCCAGCAGCCCGCGCGGACGGGAGAACACTGAAGCTTTCTTT	CASSPRGRENTEAFF
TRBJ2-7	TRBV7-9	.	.	TGTGCCAGCAGCTTAGGGCAACCCTACGAGCAGTACTTC	CASSLGQPYEQYF
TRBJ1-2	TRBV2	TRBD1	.	TGTGCCAGCAGAGAAACAGGGGGAAACTATGGCTACACCTTC	CASRETGGNYGYTF
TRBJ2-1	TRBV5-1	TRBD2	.	TGCGCCAGCAGCCCGGGACTAGCGTCTCGCAATGAGCAGTTCTTC	CASSPGLASRNEQFF
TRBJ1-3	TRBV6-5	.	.	TGTGCCAGCATTTGGAGGATTGGAAACACCATATATTTT	CASIWRIGNTIYF
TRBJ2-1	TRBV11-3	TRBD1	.	TGTGCCAGCAGCGCTACAGGGGGCAATGAGCAGTTCTTC	CASSATGGNEQFF
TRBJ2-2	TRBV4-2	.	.	TGTGCCAGCAGCCAAGCCCATTGGCGGTCGAACACCGGGGAGCTGTTTTTT	CASSQAHWRSNTGELFF
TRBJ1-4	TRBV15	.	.	TGTGCCACCAGCCGCGGACAGATTAATGAAAAACTGTTTTTT	CATSRGQINEKLFF
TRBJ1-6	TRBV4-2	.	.	TGTGCCAGCAGCCAAGGGGGGCAGGGCTCACCCCTCCACTTT	CASSQGGQGSPLHF
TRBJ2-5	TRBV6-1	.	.	TGTGCCAGCAGTGAAGCCCAACAGGAGTTGGTGGAGACCCAGTACTTC	CASSEAQQELVETQYF
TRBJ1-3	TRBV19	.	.	TGTGCCAGTATCAGAGGCACAGGGTCTGGAAACACCATATATTTT	CASIRGTGSGNTIYF
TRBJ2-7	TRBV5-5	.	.	TGTGCCAGCAGCTTGGTGTCCATTCCTACCTACGAGCAGTACTTC	CASSLVSIPTYEQYF
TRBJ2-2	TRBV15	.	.	TGTGCCACCAGCGAGGAGAGCCCGAACACCGGGGAGCTGTTTTTT	CATSEESPNTGELFF
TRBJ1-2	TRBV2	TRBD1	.	TGTGCCAGCAGTGACCAGGGGGTGGCTGGCTACACCTTC	CASSDQGVAGYTF
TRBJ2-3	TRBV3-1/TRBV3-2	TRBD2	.	TGTGCCAGCAGCCAAGATCCCAAGACTAGCGGGGGGCTGCACAATACGCAGTATTTT	CASSQDPKTSGGLHNTQYF
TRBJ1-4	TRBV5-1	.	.	TGCGCCAGCAGCTTGGTAGCCCAAGGCACTAATGAAAAACTGTTTTTT	CASSLVAQGTNEKLFF
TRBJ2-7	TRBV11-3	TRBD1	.	TGTGCCAGCAGCTCCCAAACAGGGGGCGAGCAGTACTTC	CASSSQTGGEQYF
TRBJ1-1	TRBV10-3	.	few	TGTGCCATCAGTGAGTCAGGGGCCCCTCCTCGAAATTGGGCTTTCTTT	CAISESGAPPRNWAFF
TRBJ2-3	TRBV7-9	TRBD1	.	TGTGCCAGCAGCTTTGGACAGGACCCCCCCACAGATACGCAGTATTTT	CASSFGQDPPTDTQYF
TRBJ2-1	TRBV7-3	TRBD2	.	TGTGCCAGCAGCAAGACTAGCGGGGGATACAATGAGCAGTTCTTC	CASSKTSGGYNEQFF